This TCR beta chain was recovered during a study of blood T cells in healthy people across ages. Study results and limitations: Per million T cells, TCR beta diversity dropped about linearly as age rose.

Notes on this clonotype: The antigen remains unidentified.

PCR was performed a second time for roughly 7 to 11 cycles using a sample-barcoded 5' primer and a J-beta primer mix. Sequencing yielded, for each sample, at least 2.5 million paired-end reads carrying CDR3. Each CDR3 protein is one row after TCRdb ran MiXCR on the 5' RACE reads. The data contain around 1,000,000 distinct CDR3 sequences, 35% to 40% of them seen just once; the ten biggest clones take up 10% to 15%. Donors were systemically healthy Caucasian individuals from Russia aged roughly 6 to 100 years. The CDR3 is 16 residues long. The V end was cut by 0 bases, the J end by 1 base, with 13 bases between. Germline CDR1 LNHNV, CDR2 YYDKDF (reference sequence).

The sequenced material came from blood. The sequence was collected from a man between 18 and 29 years old in good health. This chain connects TRBV15 to TRBJ2-7; D unresolved. The CDR3 reads CATSRDRASLSYEQYF. The DNA of the CDR3 is TGTGCCACCAGCAGAGATAGGGCCAGTCTGTCCTACGAGCAGTACTTC.